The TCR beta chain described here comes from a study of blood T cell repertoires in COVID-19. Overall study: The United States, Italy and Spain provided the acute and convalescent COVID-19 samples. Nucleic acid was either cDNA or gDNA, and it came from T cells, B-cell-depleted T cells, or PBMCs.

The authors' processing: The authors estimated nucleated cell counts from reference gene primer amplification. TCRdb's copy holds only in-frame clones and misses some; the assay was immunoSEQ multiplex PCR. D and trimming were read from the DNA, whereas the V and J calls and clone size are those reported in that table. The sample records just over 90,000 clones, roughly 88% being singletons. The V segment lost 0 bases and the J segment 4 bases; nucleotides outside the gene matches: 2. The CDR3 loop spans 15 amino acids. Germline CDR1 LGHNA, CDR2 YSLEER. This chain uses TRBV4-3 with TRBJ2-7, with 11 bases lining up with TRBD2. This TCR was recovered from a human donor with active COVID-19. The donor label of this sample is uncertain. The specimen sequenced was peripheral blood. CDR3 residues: CASSQERLAGYEQYF. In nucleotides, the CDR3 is TGCGCCAGCAGCCAAGAGCGACTAGCGGGGTACGAGCAGTACTTC.